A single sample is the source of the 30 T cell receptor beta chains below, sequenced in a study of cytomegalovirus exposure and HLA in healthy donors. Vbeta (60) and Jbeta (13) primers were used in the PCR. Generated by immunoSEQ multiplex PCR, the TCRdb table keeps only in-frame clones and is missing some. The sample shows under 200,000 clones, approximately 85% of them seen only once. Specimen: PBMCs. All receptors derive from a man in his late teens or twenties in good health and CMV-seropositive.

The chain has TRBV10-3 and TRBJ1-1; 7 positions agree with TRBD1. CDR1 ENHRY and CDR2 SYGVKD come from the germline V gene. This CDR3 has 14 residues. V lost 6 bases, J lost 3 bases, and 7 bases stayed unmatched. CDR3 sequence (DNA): TGTGCCATCAGCTCCCGGGACAGCGACACTGAAGCTTTCTTT. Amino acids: CAISSRDSDTEAFF.

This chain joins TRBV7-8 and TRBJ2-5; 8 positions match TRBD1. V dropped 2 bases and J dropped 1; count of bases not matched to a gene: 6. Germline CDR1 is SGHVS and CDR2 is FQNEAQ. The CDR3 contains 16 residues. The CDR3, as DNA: TGTGCCAGCAGCTTAAGACCCGGGACAGGCCAAGAGACCCAGTACTTC. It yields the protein CASSLRPGTGQETQYF.

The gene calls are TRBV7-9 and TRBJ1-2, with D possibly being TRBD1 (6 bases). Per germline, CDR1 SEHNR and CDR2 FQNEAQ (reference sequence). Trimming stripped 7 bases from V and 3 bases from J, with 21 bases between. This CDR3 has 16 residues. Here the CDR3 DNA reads TGTGCCAGCACCCAACGGGACACGGGGATCGACTATGGCTACACCTTC. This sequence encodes CASTQRDTGIDYGYTF.

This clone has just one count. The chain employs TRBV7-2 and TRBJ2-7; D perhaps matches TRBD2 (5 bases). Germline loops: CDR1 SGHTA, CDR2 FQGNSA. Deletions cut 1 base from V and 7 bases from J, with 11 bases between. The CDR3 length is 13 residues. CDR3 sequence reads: CASSLVRTGEQYF. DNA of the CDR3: TGTGCCAGCAGCTTAGTCCGGACGGGGGAGCAGTACTTC.

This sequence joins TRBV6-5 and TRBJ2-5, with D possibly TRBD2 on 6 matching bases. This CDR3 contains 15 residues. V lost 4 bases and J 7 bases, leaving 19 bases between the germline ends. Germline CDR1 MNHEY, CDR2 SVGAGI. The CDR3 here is CASSSRGSAVGTQYF. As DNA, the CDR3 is TGTGCCAGCAGTTCTCGGGGGTCCGCGGTAGGGACCCAGTACTTC.

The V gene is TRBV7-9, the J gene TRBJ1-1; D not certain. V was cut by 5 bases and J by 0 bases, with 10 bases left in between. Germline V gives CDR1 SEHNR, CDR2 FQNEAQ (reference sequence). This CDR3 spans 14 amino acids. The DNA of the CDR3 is TGTGCCAGCAGCCCCCCCGGGGTGAACACTGAAGCTTTCTTT. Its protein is CASSPPGVNTEAFF. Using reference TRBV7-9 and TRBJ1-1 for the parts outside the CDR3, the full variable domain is DTGVSQNPRHKITKRGQNVTFRCDPISEHNRLYWYRQTLGQGPEFLTYFQNEAQLEKSRLLSDRFSAERPKGSFSTLEIQRTEQGDSAMYLCASSPPGVNTEAFFGQGTRLTVV.

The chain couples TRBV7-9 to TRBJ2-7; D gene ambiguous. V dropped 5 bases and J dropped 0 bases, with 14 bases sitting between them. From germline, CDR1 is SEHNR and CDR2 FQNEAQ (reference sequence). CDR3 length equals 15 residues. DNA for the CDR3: TGTGCCAGCAGCGACCGCCGTAGCAGCTCCTACGAGCAGTACTTC. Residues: CASSDRRSSSYEQYF.

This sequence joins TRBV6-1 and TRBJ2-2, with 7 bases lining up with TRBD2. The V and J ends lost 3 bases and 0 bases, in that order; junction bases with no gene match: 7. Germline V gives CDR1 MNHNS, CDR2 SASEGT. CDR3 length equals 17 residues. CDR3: CASSEVMAGANTGELFF. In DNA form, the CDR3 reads TGTGCCAGCAGTGAGGTGATGGCGGGGGCGAACACCGGGGAGCTGTTTTTT.

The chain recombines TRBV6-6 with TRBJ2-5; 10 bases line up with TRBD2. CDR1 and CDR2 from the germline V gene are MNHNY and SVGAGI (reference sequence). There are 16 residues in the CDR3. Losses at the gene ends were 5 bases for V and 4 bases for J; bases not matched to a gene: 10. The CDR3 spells CASSRGLAGDVETQYF. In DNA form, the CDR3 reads TGTGCCAGCAGTAGGGGCCTAGCGGGGGACGTAGAGACCCAGTACTTC.

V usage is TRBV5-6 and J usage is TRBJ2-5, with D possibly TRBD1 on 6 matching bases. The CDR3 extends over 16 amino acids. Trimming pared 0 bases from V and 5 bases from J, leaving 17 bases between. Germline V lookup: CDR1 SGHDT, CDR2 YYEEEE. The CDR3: CASSLVRGGVPETQYF. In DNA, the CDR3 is TGTGCCAGCAGCTTGGTAAGAGGGGGAGTCCCGGAGACCCAGTACTTC.

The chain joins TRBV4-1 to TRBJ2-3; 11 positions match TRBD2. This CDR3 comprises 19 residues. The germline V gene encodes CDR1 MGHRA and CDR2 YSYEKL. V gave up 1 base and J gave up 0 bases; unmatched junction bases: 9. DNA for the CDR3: TGCGCCAGCAGCCAAGTTTCGAGTAGCGGGGGGGCGAGCACAGATACGCAGTATTTT. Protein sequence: CASSQVSSSGGASTDTQYF.

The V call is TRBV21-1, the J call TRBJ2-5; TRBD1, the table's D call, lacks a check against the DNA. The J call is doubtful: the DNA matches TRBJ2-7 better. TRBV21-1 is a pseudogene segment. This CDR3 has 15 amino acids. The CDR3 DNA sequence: TGTGCCAGCAGCACCGACGCAGGGGCGGGTGGCGAGCAGTACTTC. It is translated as CASSTDAGAGGEQYF.

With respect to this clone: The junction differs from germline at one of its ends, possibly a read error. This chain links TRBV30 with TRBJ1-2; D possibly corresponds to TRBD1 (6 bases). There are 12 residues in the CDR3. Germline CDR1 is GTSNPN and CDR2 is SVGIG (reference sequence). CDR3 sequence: CAWSGLGGRRYF. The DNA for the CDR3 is TGTGCCTGGAGTGGGTTGGGGGGGCGGAGATACTTC.

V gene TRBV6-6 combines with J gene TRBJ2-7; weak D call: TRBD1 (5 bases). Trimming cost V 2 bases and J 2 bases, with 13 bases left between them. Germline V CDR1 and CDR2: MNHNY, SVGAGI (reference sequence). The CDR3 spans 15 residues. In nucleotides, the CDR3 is TGTGCCAGCAGTTACCCCGACAGCCCGACCTACGAGCAGTACTTC. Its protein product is CASSYPDSPTYEQYF.

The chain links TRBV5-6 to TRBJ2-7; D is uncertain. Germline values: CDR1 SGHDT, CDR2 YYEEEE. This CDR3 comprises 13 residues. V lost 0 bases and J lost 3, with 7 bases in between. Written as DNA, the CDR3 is TGTGCCAGCAGCTTGGGCAGATACTACGAGCAGTACTTC. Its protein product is CASSLGRYYEQYF.

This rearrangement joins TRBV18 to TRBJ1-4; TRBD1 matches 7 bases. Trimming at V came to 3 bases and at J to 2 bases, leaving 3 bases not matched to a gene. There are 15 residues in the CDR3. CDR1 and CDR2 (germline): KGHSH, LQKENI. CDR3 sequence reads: CASSPRQGTNEKLFF. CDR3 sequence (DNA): TGTGCCAGCTCACCCCGACAGGGCACTAATGAAAAACTGTTTTTT.

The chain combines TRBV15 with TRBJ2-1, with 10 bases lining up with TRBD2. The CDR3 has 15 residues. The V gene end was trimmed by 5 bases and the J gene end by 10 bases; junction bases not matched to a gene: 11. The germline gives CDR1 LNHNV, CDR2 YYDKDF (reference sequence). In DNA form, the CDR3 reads TGTGCCACCAGCCCCCATCAGCGGGGGGGCCGCGAGCAGTTCTTC. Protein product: CATSPHQRGGREQFF.

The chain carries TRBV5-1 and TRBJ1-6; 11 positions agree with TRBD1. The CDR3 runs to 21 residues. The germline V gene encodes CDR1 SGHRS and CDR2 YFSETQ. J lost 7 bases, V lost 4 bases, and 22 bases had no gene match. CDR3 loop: CASSKGGKTGQGVTPNSPLHF. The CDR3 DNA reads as TGCGCCAGCAGCAAAGGTGGGAAAACGGGACAGGGGGTTACGCCCAATTCACCCCTCCACTTT.

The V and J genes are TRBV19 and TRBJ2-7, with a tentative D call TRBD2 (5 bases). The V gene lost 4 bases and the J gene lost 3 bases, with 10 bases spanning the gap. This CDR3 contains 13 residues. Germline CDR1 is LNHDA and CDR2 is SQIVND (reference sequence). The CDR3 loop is CASSTGSVYEQYF. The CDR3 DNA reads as TGTGCCAGTAGTACGGGATCGGTCTACGAGCAGTACTTC.

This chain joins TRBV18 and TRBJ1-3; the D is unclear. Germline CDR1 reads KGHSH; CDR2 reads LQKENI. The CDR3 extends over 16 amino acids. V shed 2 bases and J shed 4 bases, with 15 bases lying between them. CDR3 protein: CASSPTVQWAGNTIYF. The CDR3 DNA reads TGTGCCAGCTCACCAACGGTGCAGTGGGCAGGAAACACCATATATTTT.

CDR3 sequence (DNA): TGTGCCTGCCGGGAGCAAGAGACCCAGTACTTC. This encodes CACREQETQYF. V is TRBV30 and J is TRBJ2-5; tentatively, D is TRBD2 (6 bases). V gave up 6 bases and J gave up 2 bases, with 7 bases separating them. The CDR3 length is 11 residues. Looked up from germline, CDR1 is GTSNPN and CDR2 is SVGIG (reference sequence).

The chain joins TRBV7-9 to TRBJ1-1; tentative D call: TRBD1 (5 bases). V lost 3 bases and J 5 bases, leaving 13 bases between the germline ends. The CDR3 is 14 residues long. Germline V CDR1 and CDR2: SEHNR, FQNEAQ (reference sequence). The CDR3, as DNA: TGTGCCAGCAGCTTTGGGGGGTATGGAACTGAAGCTTTCTTT. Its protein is CASSFGGYGTEAFF.

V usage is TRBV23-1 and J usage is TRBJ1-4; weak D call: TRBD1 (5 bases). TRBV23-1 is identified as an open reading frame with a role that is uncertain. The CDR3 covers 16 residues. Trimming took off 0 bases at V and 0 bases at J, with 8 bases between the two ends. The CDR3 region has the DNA TGCGCCAGCAGTCAATCTGGCAGGGCAACTAATGAAAAACTGTTTTTT. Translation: CASSQSGRATNEKLFF.

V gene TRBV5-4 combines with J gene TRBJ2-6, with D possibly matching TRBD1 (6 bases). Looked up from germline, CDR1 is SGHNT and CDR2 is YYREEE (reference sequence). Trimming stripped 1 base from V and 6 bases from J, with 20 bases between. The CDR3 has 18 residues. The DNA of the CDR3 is TGTGCCAGCAGCTTGACTATAGACAGGAACTTTGCGGCCAACGTCCTGACTTTC. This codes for CASSLTIDRNFAANVLTF.

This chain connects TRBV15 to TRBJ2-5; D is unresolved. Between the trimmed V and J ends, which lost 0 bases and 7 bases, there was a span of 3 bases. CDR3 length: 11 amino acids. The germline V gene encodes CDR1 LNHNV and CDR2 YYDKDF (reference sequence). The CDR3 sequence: CATSRDRTQYF. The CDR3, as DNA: TGTGCCACCAGCAGAGACAGGACCCAGTACTTC.

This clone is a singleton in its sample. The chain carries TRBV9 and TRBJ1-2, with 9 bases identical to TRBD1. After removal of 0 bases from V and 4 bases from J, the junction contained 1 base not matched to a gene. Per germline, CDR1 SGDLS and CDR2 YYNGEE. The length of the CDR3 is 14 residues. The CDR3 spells CASSVGGQGYGYTF. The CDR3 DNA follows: TGTGCCAGCAGCGTAGGGGGACAGGGCTATGGCTACACCTTC.

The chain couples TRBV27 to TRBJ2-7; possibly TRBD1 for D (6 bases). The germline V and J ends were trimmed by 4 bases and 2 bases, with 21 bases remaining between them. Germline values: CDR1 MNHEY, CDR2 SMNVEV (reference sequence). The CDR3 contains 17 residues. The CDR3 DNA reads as TGTGCCAGCAGTTCTTGGGGGATACAGGGATTTGCCTACGAGCAGTACTTC. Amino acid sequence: CASSSWGIQGFAYEQYF.

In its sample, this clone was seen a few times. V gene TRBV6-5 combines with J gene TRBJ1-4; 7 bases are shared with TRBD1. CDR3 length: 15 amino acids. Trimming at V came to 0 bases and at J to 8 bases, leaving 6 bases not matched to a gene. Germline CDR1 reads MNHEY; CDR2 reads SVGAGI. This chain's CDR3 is CASSYSDRSYEKLFF. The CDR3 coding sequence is TGTGCCAGCAGTTACTCGGACAGGTCGTACGAAAAACTGTTTTTT.

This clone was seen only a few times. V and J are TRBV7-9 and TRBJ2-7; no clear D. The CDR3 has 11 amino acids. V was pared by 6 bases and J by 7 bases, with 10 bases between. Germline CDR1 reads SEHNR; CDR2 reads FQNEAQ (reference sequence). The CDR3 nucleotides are TGTGCCAGCAGTTCTGAGAGGGAGCAGTACTTC. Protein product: CASSSEREQYF.

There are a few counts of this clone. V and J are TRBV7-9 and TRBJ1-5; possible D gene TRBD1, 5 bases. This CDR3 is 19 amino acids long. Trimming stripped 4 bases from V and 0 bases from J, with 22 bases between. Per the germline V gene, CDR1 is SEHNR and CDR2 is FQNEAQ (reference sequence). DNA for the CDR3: TGTGCCAGCAGCTCCTCTACACAGGCAGGGCTATCTAGCAATCAGCCCCAGCATTTT. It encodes CASSSSTQAGLSSNQPQHF.